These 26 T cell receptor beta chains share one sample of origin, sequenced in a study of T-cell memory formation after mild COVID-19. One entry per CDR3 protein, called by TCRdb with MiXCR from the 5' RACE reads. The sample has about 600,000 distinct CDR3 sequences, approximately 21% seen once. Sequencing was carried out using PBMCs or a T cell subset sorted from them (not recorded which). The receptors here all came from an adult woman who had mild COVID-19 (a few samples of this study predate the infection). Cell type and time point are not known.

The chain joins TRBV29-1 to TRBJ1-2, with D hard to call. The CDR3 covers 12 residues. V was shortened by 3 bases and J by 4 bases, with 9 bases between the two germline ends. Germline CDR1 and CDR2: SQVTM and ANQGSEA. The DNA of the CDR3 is TGCAGCGTTGATGGAACGCGCTATGGCTACACCTTC. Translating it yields CSVDGTRYGYTF.

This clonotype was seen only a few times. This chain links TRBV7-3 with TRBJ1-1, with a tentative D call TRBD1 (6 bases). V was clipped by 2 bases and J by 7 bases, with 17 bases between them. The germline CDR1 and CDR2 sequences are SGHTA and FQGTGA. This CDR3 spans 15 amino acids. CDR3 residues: CASSLSGDNYGEAFF. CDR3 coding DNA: TGTGCCAGCAGCTTATCCGGGGACAATTATGGTGAAGCTTTCTTT.

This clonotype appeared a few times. CDR3 region: CASSQDRGGGVYTQYF. For the CDR3, the DNA is TGTGCCAGCAGCCAAGATCGCGGGGGGGGCGTGTATACGCAGTATTTT. The rearrangement joins TRBV4-2 to TRBJ2-3, with 9 bases fitting TRBD2. Germline V gives CDR1 LGHNA, CDR2 YNFKEQ. V gave up 0 bases and J gave up 7 bases; unmatched junction bases: 8. The CDR3 loop spans 16 amino acids.

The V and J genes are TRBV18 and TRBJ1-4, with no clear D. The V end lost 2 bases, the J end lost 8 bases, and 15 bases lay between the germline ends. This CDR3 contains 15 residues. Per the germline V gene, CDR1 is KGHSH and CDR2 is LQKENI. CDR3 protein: CASSPAGIAGEKLFF. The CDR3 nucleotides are TGTGCCAGCTCACCAGCGGGTATAGCCGGAGAAAAACTGTTTTTT.

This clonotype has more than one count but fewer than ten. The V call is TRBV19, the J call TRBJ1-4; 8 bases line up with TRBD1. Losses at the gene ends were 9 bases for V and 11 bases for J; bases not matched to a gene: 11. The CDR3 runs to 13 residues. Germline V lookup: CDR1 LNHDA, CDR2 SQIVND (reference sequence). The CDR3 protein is CASTRDRPSKLFF. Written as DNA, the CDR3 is TGTGCCAGCACCAGGGACAGGCCGAGTAAACTGTTTTTT.

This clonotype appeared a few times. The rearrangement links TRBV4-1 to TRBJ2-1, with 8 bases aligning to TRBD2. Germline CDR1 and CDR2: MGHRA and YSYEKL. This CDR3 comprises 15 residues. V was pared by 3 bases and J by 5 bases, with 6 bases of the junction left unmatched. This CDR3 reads CASSQSGGSHNEQFF. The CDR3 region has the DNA TGCGCCAGCAGCCAGAGCGGGGGTTCCCACAATGAGCAGTTCTTC.

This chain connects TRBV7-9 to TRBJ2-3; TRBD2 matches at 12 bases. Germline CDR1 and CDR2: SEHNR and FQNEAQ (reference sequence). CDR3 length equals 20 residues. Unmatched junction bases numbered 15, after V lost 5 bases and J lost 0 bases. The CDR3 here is CASSLGLAGRRVLSTDTQYF. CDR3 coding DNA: TGTGCCAGCAGCCTCGGACTAGCGGGAAGGAGGGTCCTTAGCACAGATACGCAGTATTTT.

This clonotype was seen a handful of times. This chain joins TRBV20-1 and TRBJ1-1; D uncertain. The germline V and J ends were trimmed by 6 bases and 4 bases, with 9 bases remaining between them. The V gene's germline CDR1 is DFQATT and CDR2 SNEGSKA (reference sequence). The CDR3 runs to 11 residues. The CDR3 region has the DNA TGCAGTGCCCCCGTGGGCACTGAAGCTTTCTTT. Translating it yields CSAPVGTEAFF.

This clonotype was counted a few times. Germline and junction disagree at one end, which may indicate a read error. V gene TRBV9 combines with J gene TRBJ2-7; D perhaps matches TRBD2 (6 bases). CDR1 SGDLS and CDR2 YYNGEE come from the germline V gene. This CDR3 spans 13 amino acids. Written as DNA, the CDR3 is TGTGCCAGCAGCGTAAATAGCGGCTACCAGCAGTACTTC. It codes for CASSVNSGYQQYF.

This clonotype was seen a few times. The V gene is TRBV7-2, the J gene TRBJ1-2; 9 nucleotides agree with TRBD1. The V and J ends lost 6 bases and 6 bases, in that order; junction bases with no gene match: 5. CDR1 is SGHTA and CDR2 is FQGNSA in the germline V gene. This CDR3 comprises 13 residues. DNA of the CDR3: TGTGCCAGCAGTTTACGGGACAGGGATGGCTACACCTTC. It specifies CASSLRDRDGYTF.

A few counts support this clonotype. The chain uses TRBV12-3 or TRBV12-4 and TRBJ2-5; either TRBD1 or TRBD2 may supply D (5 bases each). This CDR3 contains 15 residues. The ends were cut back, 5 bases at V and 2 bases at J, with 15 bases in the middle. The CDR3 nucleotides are TGTGCCAGCAGTCACCCGGGACCGGAACAAGAGACCCAGTACTTC. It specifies CASSHPGPEQETQYF.

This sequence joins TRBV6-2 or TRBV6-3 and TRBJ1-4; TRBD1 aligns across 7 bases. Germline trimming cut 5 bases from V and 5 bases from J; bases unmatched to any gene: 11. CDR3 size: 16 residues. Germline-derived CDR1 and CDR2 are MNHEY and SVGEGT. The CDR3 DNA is TGTGCCAGCAGTACTCCCCGGACAGGACCGAATGAAAAACTGTTTTTT. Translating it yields CASSTPRTGPNEKLFF.

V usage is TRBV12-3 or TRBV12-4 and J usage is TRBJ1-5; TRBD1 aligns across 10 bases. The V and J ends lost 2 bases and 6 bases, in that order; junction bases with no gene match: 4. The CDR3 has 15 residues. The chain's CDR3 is CASSLRTGGAQPQHF. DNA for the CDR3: TGTGCCAGCAGTTTAAGGACAGGGGGTGCTCAGCCCCAGCATTTT.

The CDR3 loop is CASRTVGSGANVLTF. The CDR3 DNA follows: TGTGCCAGCAGAACAGTAGGGTCTGGGGCCAACGTCCTGACTTTC. The V gene is TRBV14, the J gene TRBJ2-6; no clear D. Germline V gives CDR1 SGHDN, CDR2 FVKESK. With 6 bases removed from V and 1 base from J, the gap between germline ends came to 10 bases. The CDR3 spans 15 residues.

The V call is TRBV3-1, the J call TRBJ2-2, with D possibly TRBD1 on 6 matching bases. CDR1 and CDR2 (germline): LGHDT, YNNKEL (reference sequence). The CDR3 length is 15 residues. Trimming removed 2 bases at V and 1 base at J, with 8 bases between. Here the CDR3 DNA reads TGTGCCAGCAGCCAATGGGACAAGAACACCGGGGAGCTGTTTTTT. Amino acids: CASSQWDKNTGELFF. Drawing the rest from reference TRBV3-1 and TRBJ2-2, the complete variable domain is DTAVSQTPKYLVTQMGNDKSIKCEQNLGHDTMYWYKQDSKKFLKIMFSYNNKELIINETVPNRFSPKSPDKAHLNLHINSLELGDSAVYFCASSQWDKNTGELFFGEGSRLTVL.

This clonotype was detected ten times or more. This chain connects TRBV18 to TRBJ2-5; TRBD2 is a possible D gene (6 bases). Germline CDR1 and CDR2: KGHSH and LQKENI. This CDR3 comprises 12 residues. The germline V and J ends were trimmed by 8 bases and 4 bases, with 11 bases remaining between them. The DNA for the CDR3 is TGTGCCAGCAGCCCGCGGGGAGAGACCCAGTACTTC. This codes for CASSPRGETQYF.

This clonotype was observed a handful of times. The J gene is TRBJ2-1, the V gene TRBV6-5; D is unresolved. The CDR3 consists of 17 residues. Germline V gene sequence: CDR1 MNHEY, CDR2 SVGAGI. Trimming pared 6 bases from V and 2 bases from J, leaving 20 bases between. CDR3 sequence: CASSPQQTLPAYNEQFF. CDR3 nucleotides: TGTGCCAGCAGCCCACAACAGACCCTCCCGGCCTACAATGAGCAGTTCTTC.

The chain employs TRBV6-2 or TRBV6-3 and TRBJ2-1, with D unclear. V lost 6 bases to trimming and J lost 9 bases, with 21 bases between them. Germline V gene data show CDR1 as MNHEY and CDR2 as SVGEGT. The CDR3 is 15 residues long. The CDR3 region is CASRPLEFSDPEQFF. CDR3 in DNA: TGTGCCAGCAGGCCCTTGGAGTTCTCCGACCCTGAGCAGTTCTTC.

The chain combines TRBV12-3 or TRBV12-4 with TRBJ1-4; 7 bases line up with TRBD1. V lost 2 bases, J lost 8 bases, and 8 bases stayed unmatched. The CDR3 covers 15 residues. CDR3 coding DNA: TGTGCCAGCAGTTTATTTGGTGGGACAGCGGAAAAACTGTTTTTT. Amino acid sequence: CASSLFGGTAEKLFF.

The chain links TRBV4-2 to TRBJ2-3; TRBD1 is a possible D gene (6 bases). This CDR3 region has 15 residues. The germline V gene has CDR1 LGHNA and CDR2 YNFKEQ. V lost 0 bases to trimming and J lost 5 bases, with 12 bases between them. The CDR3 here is CASSQDHLGGDTQYF. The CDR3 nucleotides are TGTGCCAGCAGCCAAGATCACTTAGGGGGAGATACGCAGTATTTT.

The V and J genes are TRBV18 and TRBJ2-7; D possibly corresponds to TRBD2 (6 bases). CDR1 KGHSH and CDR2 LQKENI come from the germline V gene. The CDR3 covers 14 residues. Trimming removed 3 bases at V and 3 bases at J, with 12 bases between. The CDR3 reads CASSPYREYYEQYF. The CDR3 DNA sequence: TGTGCCAGCTCACCGTACCGGGAGTACTACGAGCAGTACTTC.

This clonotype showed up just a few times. In DNA form, the CDR3 reads TGTGCCAGCAGCCAAGGGCGTTTGAATGAGCAGTTCTTC. This translates into CASSQGRLNEQFF. J is TRBJ2-1 and V is TRBV14, with unresolved D. CDR3 length equals 13 residues. V lost 1 base and J 7 bases, leaving 8 bases between the germline ends. Germline V gene sequence: CDR1 SGHDN, CDR2 FVKESK.

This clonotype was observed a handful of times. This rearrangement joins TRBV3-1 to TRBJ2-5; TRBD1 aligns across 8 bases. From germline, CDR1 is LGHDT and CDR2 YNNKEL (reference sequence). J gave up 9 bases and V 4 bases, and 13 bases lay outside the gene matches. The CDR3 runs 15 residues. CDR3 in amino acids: CASSRTGNSVPAQYF. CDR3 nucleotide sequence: TGTGCCAGCAGCCGGACAGGGAACAGCGTCCCGGCCCAGTACTTC.

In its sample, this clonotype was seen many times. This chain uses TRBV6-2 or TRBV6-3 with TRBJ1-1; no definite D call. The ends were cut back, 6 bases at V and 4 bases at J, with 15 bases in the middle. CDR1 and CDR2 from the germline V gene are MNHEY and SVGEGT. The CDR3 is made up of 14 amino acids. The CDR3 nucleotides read TGTGCCAGCAGCGACCCGGGGTGGAGCACTGAAGCTTTCTTT. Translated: CASSDPGWSTEAFF.

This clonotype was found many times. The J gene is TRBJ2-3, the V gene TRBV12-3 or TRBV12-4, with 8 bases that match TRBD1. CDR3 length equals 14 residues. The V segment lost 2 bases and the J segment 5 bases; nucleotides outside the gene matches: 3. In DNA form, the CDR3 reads TGTGCCAGCAGTTTACAGGGGGCCATAGATACGCAGTATTTT. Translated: CASSLQGAIDTQYF.

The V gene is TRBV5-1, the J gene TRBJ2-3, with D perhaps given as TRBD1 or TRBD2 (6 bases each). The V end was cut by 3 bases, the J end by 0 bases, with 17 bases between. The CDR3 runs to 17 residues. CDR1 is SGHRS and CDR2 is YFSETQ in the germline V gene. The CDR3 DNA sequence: TGCGCCAGCAGCTACCTCTCCCGGGGGCCTAGCACAGATACGCAGTATTTT. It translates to CASSYLSRGPSTDTQYF.